A selection of T cell receptor beta chains follows, all from one sample in a study of vaccination and CD4 T cells after COVID-19. Their cognate antigens are unknown. MiXCR, applied by TCRdb to the PCR reads, yields one record per CDR3 protein. Altogether 8,000 to 9,000 distinct CDR3 sequences are present, roughly 49% being singletons, with the ten largest covering roughly 17%. Sequences were obtained from CD4+ T cells from blood, cultured in vitro. The origin of the receptors is a human donor in good health. Each CDR3 is given with its conserved first and last residue. The D gene is left open where the match is weak. Rows give clone size only sometimes, using once, few, many, or a class for an expanded clone.

v_call: TRBV28
clone_size: -
j_call: TRBJ2-6
d_call: -
cdr3_aa: CASNLAGSGANVLTF
cdr3_nt: TGTGCCAGCAACCTTGCCGGCTCTGGGGCCAACGTCCTGACTTTC

v_call: TRBV29-1
clone_size: -
j_call: TRBJ1-1
d_call: -
cdr3_aa: CSGNSGPEAFF
cdr3_nt: TGCAGCGGCAACAGTGGGCCCGAAGCTTTCTTT

v_call: TRBV11-2
clone_size: -
j_call: TRBJ1-6
d_call: -
cdr3_aa: CASSLDVRSSYNSPLHF
cdr3_nt: TGTGCCAGCAGCTTAGACGTGAGGAGCTCCTATAATTCACCCCTCCACTTT

v_call: TRBV2
clone_size: -
j_call: TRBJ2-7
d_call: -
cdr3_aa: CASSEWLPYEQYF
cdr3_nt: TGTGCCAGCAGTGAATGGCTTCCCTACGAGCAGTACTTC

v_call: TRBV6-2/TRBV6-3
clone_size: -
j_call: TRBJ1-1
d_call: -
cdr3_aa: CASRFLPVNTEAFF
cdr3_nt: TGTGCCAGCAGATTCCTCCCGGTGAACACTGAAGCTTTCTTT

v_call: TRBV5-4
clone_size: -
j_call: TRBJ2-4
d_call: -
cdr3_aa: CASSLVESGIQYF
cdr3_nt: TGTGCCAGCAGCTTGGTAGAGTCGGGCATTCAGTACTTC

v_call: TRBV7-2
clone_size: -
j_call: TRBJ1-3
d_call: -
cdr3_aa: CASSLGGLSSGNTIYF
cdr3_nt: TGTGCCAGCAGCTTAGGAGGTCTTAGCTCTGGAAACACCATATATTTT

v_call: TRBV5-1
clone_size: -
j_call: TRBJ1-6
d_call: -
cdr3_aa: CASSLRTSHNSPLHF
cdr3_nt: TGCGCCAGCAGCTTGCGGACCAGCCATAATTCACCCCTCCACTTT

v_call: TRBV4-3
clone_size: -
j_call: TRBJ2-5
d_call: -
cdr3_aa: CASSPGGGYQETQYF
cdr3_nt: TGCGCCAGCAGCCCCGGAGGAGGGTACCAAGAGACCCAGTACTTC

v_call: TRBV23-1
clone_size: -
j_call: TRBJ2-5
d_call: -
cdr3_aa: CASSPPGETQYF
cdr3_nt: TGCGCCAGCAGCCCCCCAGGAGAGACCCAGTACTTC

v_call: TRBV10-1
clone_size: -
j_call: TRBJ2-7
d_call: -
cdr3_aa: CASKGRGYEQYF
cdr3_nt: TGCGCCAGCAAGGGCAGGGGCTACGAGCAGTACTTC

v_call: TRBV7-9
clone_size: few
j_call: TRBJ2-3
d_call: TRBD2
cdr3_aa: CASSLIAGVSTDTQYF
cdr3_nt: TGTGCCAGCAGCTTAATAGCGGGGGTTAGCACAGATACGCAGTATTTT

v_call: TRBV20-1
clone_size: few
j_call: TRBJ1-2
d_call: -
cdr3_aa: CSARKDEYGYTF
cdr3_nt: TGCAGTGCTAGAAAGGACGAATATGGCTACACCTTC

v_call: TRBV6-1
clone_size: -
j_call: TRBJ1-6
d_call: TRBD1
cdr3_aa: CASNADRGHSPLHF
cdr3_nt: TGTGCCAGCAATGCGGACAGGGGGCATTCACCCCTCCACTTT

v_call: TRBV6-1
clone_size: -
j_call: TRBJ1-1
d_call: TRBD1
cdr3_aa: CASATGTGTEAFF
cdr3_nt: TGTGCCAGCGCCACCGGGACAGGAACTGAAGCTTTCTTT

v_call: TRBV20-1
clone_size: few
j_call: TRBJ1-1
d_call: -
cdr3_aa: CSAIRGGTEAFF
cdr3_nt: TGCAGTGCTATCCGGGGGGGAACTGAAGCTTTCTTT

v_call: TRBV7-2
clone_size: -
j_call: TRBJ1-2
d_call: TRBD1
cdr3_aa: CATSWTGLYGYTF
cdr3_nt: TGTGCCACTTCATGGACAGGGCTTTATGGCTACACCTTC

v_call: TRBV20-1
clone_size: medium-sized
j_call: TRBJ2-7
d_call: -
cdr3_aa: CSASGQNSYEQYF
cdr3_nt: TGCAGTGCTAGTGGACAGAACTCCTACGAGCAGTACTTC